The clone carrying this T cell receptor (beta chain) was seen only a few times. Profiled with immunoSEQ multiplex PCR; TCRdb holds only in-frame clones, not every one. The sample contains hundreds of thousands of clones, about 90% of which appear only once. This sample is drawn from a study of shared T cell receptors in the human thymus. Trimming took off 2 bases at V and 10 bases at J, with 5 bases between the two ends. This CDR3 is 11 amino acids long. Germline V gene data show CDR1 as MGHRA and CDR2 as YSYEKL. These data were also reused for a study on human thymus T cells. That publication notes: Thymic and blood repertoires appeared to carry a bias in their V and J gene usage.

The receptor comes from a boy younger than two with a congenital heart defect. Sequencing was performed on thymocytes. The chain couples TRBV4-1 to TRBJ1-4; D gene unclear. Here the CDR3 reads CASSQSGKLFF. Written as DNA, the CDR3 is TGCGCCAGCAGCCAATCGGGAAAACTGTTTTTT.